This TCR beta chain was documented in a study of radiation and T cells in renal cell carcinoma. Study observations and caveats: No pretreatment tumor biopsies were available for baseline clonotypes.

The time point: blood 2 weeks post-SBRT. Regarding treatment: 15 Gy SBRT to primary tumor, nephrectomy 4 weeks later. Looked up from germline, CDR1 is MNHEY and CDR2 is SVGAGI. Unmatched junction bases numbered 1, after V lost 5 bases and J lost 2 bases. This CDR3 comprises 13 residues. The table came from immunoSEQ multiplex PCR; TCRdb's copy has only in-frame clones and leaves some out. Here the sample spans 120,000 or so clones, over 75% being singletons. This clone was seen more than once but under ten times. What it binds is not known. Material: blood, obtained from a patient whose treatment included radiotherapy and nephrectomy. The rearrangement links TRBV6-5 to TRBJ1-2; 8 bases fit TRBD1. This sequence originates from a man between 50 and 59 years old with renal cell carcinoma. The CDR3 DNA is TGTGCCAGCAGTCGACAGGGGAACTATGGCTACACCTTC. Protein: CASSRQGNYGYTF.